This T cell receptor beta chain was identified in a study of early T cells in non-severe SARS-CoV-2 infection. Study summary: Sequencing was performed on bulk RNA from unsorted whole blood, leaving chains unpaired.

A word on this clonotype: A read error may be the cause here, since a much bigger clone is one base away.

The TCR library protocol was used to attach unique molecular identifiers. These identifiers were attached to individual cDNA molecules. Each CDR3 protein gets one entry after TCRdb re-called the 5' RACE reads with MiXCR. The profile shows roughly 63,000 distinct CDR3 sequences, over 10% of them singletons. Per germline, CDR1 SGHAT and CDR2 FQNNGV. Trimming shortened V by 5 bases and J by 4 bases, and 19 bases separated the two germline ends. The CDR3 runs to 16 residues. The sequencing input was whole blood. This sequence was found in an adult who was a healthcare worker with PCR-confirmed SARS-CoV-2 infection or an uninfected control (not recorded which). This rearrangement joins TRBV11-2 to TRBJ2-3; D unclear. As DNA, the CDR3 is TGTGCCAGCAGCGCTTTAAGTTCTAGTCTCGCAGATACGCAGTATTTT. It codes for CASSALSSSLADTQYF.